This entry lists 5 T cell receptor beta chains sequenced from one sample in a study of a mutant IDH1 vaccine in newly diagnosed glioma. Time point meaning: week 35, safety follow-up. The content of each vaccine dose was 300 ug of mutant IDH1 20-mer peptide, and topical imiquimod accompanied it. These receptors have no known antigen. The data were produced by immunoSEQ multiplex PCR, yet TCRdb's version contains in-frame clones alone and is incomplete. The sample shows tens of thousands of clones, over 75% of them seen only once. The sample in question was PBMCs, obtained from a glioma patient whose treatment included an IDH1 peptide vaccine. These receptors all stem from a middle-aged man with glioma.

The CDR3 DNA reads as TGTGCCAGCTCACCACTAGCGGGGGGGCATCTGAACAATGAGCAGTTCTTC. It translates to CASSPLAGGHLNNEQFF. This chain uses TRBV18 with TRBJ2-1; 11 nucleotides agree with TRBD2. The germline V gene encodes CDR1 KGHSH and CDR2 LQKENI. The V segment lost 1 base and the J segment 5 bases; nucleotides outside the gene matches: 7. This CDR3 region has 17 residues.

This chain connects TRBV7-2 to TRBJ2-2, with D hard to call. The CDR3 covers 13 residues. Trimming stripped 5 bases from V and 8 bases from J, with 12 bases between. CDR1 and CDR2 (germline): SGHTA, FQGNSA. The CDR3 is CASSPTRVGELFF. The CDR3 coding sequence is TGTGCCAGCAGCCCAACCCGAGTTGGGGAGCTGTTTTTT.

The J gene is TRBJ2-1, the V gene TRBV19; 7 nucleotides align to TRBD2. The CDR3 totals 17 residues. CDR1 and CDR2 from the germline V gene are LNHDA and SQIVND (reference sequence). After removal of 1 base from V and 6 bases from J, the junction contained 12 bases not matched to a gene. The CDR3 DNA is TGTGCCAGTAGTATAGGACCCGCTGGCGGGGGTCCCAATGAGCAGTTCTTC. It is translated as CASSIGPAGGGPNEQFF.

The chain recombines TRBV6-4 with TRBJ2-1, with TRBD2 matching over 8 bases. CDR3 length: 14 amino acids. Per the germline V gene, CDR1 is MRHNA and CDR2 is SNTAGT. J lost 8 bases, V lost 0 bases, and 3 bases had no gene match. The CDR3 spells CASSDSGGADEQFF. CDR3 sequence (DNA): TGTGCCAGCAGTGACTCCGGGGGGGCCGATGAGCAGTTCTTC.

The chain uses TRBV28 and TRBJ1-5; TRBD1 agrees at 9 bases. The ends lost 2 bases at V and 2 bases at J; junction bases unmatched: 7. Germline CDR1 is MDHEN and CDR2 is SYDVKM. The CDR3 spans 17 residues. The CDR3 is CASSLPRTGVGNQPQHF. The DNA for the CDR3 is TGTGCCAGCAGTTTACCCAGGACAGGGGTGGGCAATCAGCCCCAGCATTTT.